This T cell receptor beta chain was sequenced during a study of T-cell reconstitution after alpha-beta-depleted transplantation in children (dated by TCRdb to 2016 to 2017). Study-level background: Using TCR repertoire profiling, the study quantitatively followed how T-cell immune reconstitution unfolded in children after TCRalphabeta/CD19-depleted allogeneic hematopoietic cell transplantation.

The investigation overall reported the following: In some patients, the high TCRbeta diversity seen at day 60 was put down to recipient T cells and intrathymic progenitors that had survived conditioning. Hyperexpanded clone frequencies declined over subsequent months; after one year, T-cell counts and TCRbeta diversity were mostly attributed to newly produced T cells. About two months after transplant, the apparently early recovery of alphabetaT-cell counts reportedly depended on just several hundred clones that had expanded rapidly and came from non-depleted graft cells.

Library generation was performed with PCR. Sequencing used an Illumina HiSeq 2500. TCR library preparation used molecular barcoding, with unique molecular identifiers applied to normalize quantification of the TCRbeta repertoire. TCRdb redid the processing of the public reads, applying fastp at Q25 and MiXCR, and retained in-frame beta chains. Every entry covers one CDR3 protein and lists the most common genes and DNA from its rows. Present in this sample are around 960,000 distinct CDR3 sequences, roughly 29% of which were seen just once. The ten largest clones take up over 25% of the sample. V is cut back by 1 base and J by 1 base, with 3 bases in the junction unmatched. CDR1 DFQATT and CDR2 SNEGSKA are derived from the germline V gene (reference sequence). Taken from cysteine to phenylalanine, the CDR3 has 16 residues. Of the read, only the CDR3 DNA is kept; its 48 bases are in frame from base 1.

The treatment or condition label on this specimen signifies: allogeneic hematopoietic cell transplantation with graft depleted of TCRalphabeta T cells and CD19 B cells. The children who served as transplant recipients had been given grafts of TCRalphabeta/CD19-depleted allogeneic hematopoietic cells. In this sample, this clonotype turned up once. Its antigen is currently not known. There are no base qualities to consult, and no much larger clone falls within one base. Source: PBMCs, mostly from graft donor cells, taken 360 days after TCRalphabeta/CD19-depleted stem cell transplant. The clonotype comes from a boy under three years old who had a stem cell transplant for SCID, so the T cells may come from the graft donor. Recombination joined TRBV20-1 with TRBJ2-1; a stretch of 11 junction bases matches TRBD2. The DNA sequence reads TGCAGTGCTAGAGTAGCGGGAGGGACATCCTACAATGAGCAGTTCTTC. It translates to CSARVAGGTSYNEQFF.